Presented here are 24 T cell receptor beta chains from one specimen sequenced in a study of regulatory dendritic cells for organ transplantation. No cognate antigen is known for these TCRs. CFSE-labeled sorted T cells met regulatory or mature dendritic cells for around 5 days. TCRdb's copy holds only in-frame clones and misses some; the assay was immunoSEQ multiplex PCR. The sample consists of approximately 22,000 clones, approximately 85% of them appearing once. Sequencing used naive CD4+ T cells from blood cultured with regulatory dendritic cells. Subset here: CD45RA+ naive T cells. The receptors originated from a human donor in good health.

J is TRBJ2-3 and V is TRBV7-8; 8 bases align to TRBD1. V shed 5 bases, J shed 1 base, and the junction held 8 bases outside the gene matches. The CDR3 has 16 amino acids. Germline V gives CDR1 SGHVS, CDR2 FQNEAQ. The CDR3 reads CASSVGTGYRTDTQYF. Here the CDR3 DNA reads TGTGCCAGCAGCGTTGGGACAGGCTATCGCACAGATACGCAGTATTTT.

The CDR3 sequence: CATSRPTIWTGGYNEQFF. CDR3 in DNA: TGTGCCACCAGCAGACCAACTATTTGGACGGGTGGGTACAATGAGCAGTTCTTC. This chain links TRBV15 with TRBJ2-1; D not certain. Germline V lookup: CDR1 LNHNV, CDR2 YYDKDF (reference sequence). V lost 2 bases and J 4 bases, leaving 21 bases between the germline ends. The CDR3 extends over 18 amino acids.

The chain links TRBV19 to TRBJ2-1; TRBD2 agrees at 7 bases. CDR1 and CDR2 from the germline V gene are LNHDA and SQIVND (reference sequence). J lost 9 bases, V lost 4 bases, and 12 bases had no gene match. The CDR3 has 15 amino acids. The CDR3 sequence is CASSTLALGNFEQFF. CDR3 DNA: TGTGCCAGTAGTACACTAGCGTTGGGGAATTTTGAGCAGTTCTTC.

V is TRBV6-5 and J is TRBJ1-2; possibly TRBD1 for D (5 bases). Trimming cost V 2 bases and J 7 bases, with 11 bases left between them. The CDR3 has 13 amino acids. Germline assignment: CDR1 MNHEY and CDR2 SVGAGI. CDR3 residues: CASSYERGTGYTF. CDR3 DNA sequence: TGTGCCAGCAGTTACGAGCGGGGGACTGGCTACACCTTC.

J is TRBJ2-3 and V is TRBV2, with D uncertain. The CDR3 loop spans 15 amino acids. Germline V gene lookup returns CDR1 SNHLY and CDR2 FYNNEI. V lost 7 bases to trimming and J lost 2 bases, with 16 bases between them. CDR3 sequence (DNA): TGTGCCAGCATGGGATCGCTTTTTCCCACAGATACGCAGTATTTT. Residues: CASMGSLFPTDTQYF.

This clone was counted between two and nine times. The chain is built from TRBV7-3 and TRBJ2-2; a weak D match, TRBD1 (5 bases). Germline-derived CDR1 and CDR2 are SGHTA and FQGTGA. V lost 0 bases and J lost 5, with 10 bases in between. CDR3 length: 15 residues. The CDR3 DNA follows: TGTGCCAGCAGCTTAACCCCCCAGGGTACCGGGGAGCTGTTTTTT. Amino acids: CASSLTPQGTGELFF.

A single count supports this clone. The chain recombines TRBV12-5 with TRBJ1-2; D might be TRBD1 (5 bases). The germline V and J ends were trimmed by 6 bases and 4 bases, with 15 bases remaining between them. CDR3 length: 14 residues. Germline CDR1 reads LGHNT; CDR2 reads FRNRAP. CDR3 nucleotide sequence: TGTGCTAGTGGGGGACGGACGGACGTCTATGGCTACACCTTC. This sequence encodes CASGGRTDVYGYTF.

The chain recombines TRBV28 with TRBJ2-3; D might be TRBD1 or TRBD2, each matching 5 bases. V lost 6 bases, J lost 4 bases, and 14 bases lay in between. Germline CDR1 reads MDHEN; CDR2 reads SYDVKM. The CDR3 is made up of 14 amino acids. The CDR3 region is CASSPVGVADTQYF. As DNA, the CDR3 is TGTGCCAGCAGCCCGGTGGGGGTGGCAGATACGCAGTATTTT.

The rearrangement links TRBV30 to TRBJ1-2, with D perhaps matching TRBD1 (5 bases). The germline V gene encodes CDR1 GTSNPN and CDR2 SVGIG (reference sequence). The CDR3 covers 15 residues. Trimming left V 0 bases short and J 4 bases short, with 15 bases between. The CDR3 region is CAWSVTPGLSYGYTF. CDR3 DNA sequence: TGTGCCTGGAGTGTAACCCCGGGACTGAGCTATGGCTACACCTTC.

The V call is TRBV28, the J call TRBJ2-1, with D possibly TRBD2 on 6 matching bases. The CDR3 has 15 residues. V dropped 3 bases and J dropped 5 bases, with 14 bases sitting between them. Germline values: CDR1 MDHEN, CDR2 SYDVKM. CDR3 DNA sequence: TGTGCCAGCAGTTTTATCGGGACGGGGGACAATGAGCAGTTCTTC. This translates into CASSFIGTGDNEQFF.

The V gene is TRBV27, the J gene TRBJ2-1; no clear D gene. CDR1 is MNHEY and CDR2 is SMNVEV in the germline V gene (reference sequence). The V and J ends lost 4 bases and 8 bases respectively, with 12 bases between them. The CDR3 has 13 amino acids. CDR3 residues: CASSSLSVYEQFF. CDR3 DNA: TGTGCCAGCAGTTCCCTATCAGTCTATGAGCAGTTCTTC.

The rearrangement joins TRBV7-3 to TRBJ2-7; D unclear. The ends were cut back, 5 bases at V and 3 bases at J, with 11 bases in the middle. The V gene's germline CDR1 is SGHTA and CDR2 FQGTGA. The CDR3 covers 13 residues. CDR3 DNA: TGTGCCAGCAGCCCTGGGGTTTACTACGAGCAGTACTTC. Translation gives CASSPGVYYEQYF.

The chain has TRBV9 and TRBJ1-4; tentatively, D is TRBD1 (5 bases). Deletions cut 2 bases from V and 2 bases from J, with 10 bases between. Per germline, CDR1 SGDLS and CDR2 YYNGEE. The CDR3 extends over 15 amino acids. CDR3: CASSVQGRTNEKLFF. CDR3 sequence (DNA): TGTGCCAGCAGCGTTCAGGGTAGGACTAATGAAAAACTGTTTTTT. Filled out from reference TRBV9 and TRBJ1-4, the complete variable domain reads DSGVTQTPKHLITATGQRVTLRCSPRSGDLSVYWYQQSLDQGLQFLIQYYNGEERAKGNILERFSAQQFPDLHSELNLSSLELGDSALYFCASSVQGRTNEKLFFGSGTQLSVL.

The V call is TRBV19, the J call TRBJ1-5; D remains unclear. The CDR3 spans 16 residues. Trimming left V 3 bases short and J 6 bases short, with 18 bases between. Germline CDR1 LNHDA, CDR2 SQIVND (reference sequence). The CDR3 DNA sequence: TGTGCCAGTAGTATCTTCAACCGGCAGACCGGTCAGCCCCAGCATTTT. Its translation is CASSIFNRQTGQPQHF.

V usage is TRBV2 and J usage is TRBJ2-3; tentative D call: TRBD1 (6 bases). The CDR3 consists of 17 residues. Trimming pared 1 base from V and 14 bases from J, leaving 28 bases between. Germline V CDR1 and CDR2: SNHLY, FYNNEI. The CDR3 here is CASSEDRGGRHRYPLYF. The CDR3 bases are TGTGCCAGCAGTGAAGACCGTGGGGGCCGACACAGATACCCGTTGTATTTT.

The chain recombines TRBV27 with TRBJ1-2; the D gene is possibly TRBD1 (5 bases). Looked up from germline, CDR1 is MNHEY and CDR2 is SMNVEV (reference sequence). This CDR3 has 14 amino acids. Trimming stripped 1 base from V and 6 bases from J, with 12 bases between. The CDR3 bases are TGTGCCAGCAGTTTATATGGGGCAGGGAATGGCTACACCTTC. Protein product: CASSLYGAGNGYTF.

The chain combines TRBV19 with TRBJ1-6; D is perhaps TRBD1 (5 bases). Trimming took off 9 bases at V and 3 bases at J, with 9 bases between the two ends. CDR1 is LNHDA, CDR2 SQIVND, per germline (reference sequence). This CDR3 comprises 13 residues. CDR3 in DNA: TGTGCCAGCAGGGAGGGCTATAATTCACCCCTCCACTTT. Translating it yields CASREGYNSPLHF.

CDR3 loop: CSIARGTDTQYF. CDR3 bases: TGCAGCATAGCCAGGGGCACAGATACGCAGTATTTT. The chain combines TRBV29-1 with TRBJ2-3; the D gene is possibly TRBD1 (5 bases). CDR1 is SQVTM and CDR2 is ANQGSEA in the germline V gene. The V end lost 8 bases, the J end lost 1 base, and 10 bases lay between the germline ends. The CDR3 is 12 amino acids.

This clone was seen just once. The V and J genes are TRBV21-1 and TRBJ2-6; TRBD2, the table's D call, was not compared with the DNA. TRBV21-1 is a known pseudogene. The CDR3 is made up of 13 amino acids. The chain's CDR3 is CASSSPSANVLTF. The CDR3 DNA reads TGTGCCAGCAGCTCTCCTTCGGCCAACGTCCTGACTTTC.

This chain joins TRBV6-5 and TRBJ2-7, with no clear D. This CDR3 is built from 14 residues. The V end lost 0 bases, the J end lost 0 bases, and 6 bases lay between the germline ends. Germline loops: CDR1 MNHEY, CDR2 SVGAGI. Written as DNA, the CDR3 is TGTGCCAGCAGTTACTCGGCAGGCTCCTACGAGCAGTACTTC. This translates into CASSYSAGSYEQYF.

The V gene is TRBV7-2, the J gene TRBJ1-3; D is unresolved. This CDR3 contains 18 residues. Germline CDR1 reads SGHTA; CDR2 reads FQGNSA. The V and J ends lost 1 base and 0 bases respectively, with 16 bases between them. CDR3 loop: CASSLELPSPLSGNTIYF. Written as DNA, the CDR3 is TGTGCCAGCAGCTTAGAACTCCCCAGCCCTCTCTCTGGAAACACCATATATTTT.

The CDR3 reads CASSSTGEAFF. CDR3 DNA sequence: TGTGCCAGCAGCTCTACAGGTGAAGCTTTCTTT. This chain joins TRBV5-4 and TRBJ1-1, with a tentative D call TRBD1 (5 bases). CDR1 and CDR2 from the germline V gene are SGHNT and YYREEE (reference sequence). Trimming stripped 3 bases from V and 7 bases from J, with 7 bases between. This CDR3 has 11 residues.

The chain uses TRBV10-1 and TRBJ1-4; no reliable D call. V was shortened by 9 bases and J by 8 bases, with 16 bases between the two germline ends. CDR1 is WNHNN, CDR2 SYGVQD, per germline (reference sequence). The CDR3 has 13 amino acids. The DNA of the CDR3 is TGCGCCAGTAGCAGGAACTCGGGGGAAAAACTGTTTTTT. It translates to CASSRNSGEKLFF.

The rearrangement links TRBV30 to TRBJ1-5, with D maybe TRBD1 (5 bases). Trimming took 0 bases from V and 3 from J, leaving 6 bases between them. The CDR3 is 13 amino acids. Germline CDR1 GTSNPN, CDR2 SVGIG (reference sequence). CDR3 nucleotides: TGTGCCTGGAGTGTACAGGTCAATCAGCCCCAGCATTTT. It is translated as CAWSVQVNQPQHF.